The entry below gives a single T cell receptor beta chain sequence along with its context. The target antigen is unknown. This sample was taken from a study of shared clonotypes between healthy human individuals. The length of the CDR3 is 15 residues. Germline V CDR1 and CDR2: SGDLS, YYNGEE. Trimming left V 0 bases short and J 0 bases short, with 9 bases between. Study outcomes and limitations: The authors sampled blood alone, and tissue repertoires likely differ.

Each cell subset's genomic DNA was divided evenly among several immunoSEQ plates. Measured with immunoSEQ multiplex PCR; TCRdb has only the in-frame clones, and not every one. The sample includes roughly 1,100,000 clones, 60% to 80% seen only once; the top ten take approximately 1.5%. CD45RA+ naive and CD45RA-negative memory subsets were separated from CD4+ cells. Sequenced: memory CD4+ T cells sorted from blood. The sample's subset: CD45RA-negative fraction. The rearrangement links TRBV9 to TRBJ1-2, with D perhaps TRBD1 (6 bases). This TCR came from a man aged 18 to 35 in good health. DNA for the CDR3: TGTGCCAGCAGCGTAGCAGGGGCAGCTAACTATGGCTACACCTTC. Translation gives CASSVAGAANYGYTF.